One and the same sample provided the 26 T cell receptor beta chains below, sequenced in a study of blood T cell repertoires in COVID-19. Data came from immunoSEQ multiplex PCR; TCRdb stores just in-frame clones and leaves some out. The sample carries 40,000 to 50,000 clones, 60% to 80% recorded once. Material for sequencing was peripheral blood. These receptors all stem from a woman between 70 and 85 years old with acute or convalescent COVID-19.

The chain recombines TRBV10-3 with TRBJ2-5; D possibly corresponds to TRBD1 (7 bases). This CDR3 spans 14 amino acids. The V end was cut by 3 bases, the J end by 5 bases, with 13 bases between. CDR1 is ENHRY and CDR2 is SYGVKD in the germline V gene. CDR3 in DNA: TGTGCCATCAGTGATCAGGGGGACTGGGAGACCCAGTACTTC. This encodes CAISDQGDWETQYF.

The chain uses TRBV5-1 and TRBJ2-2; 8 bases align to TRBD1. The CDR3 has 15 amino acids. With V trimmed by 4 bases and J by 4 bases, 6 bases remained unmatched. The germline CDR1 and CDR2 sequences are SGHRS and YFSETQ. The CDR3 nucleotides read TGCGCCAGCAGCATAAGACAGGGGATCACCGGGGAGCTGTTTTTT. Translation gives CASSIRQGITGELFF.

The chain carries TRBV3-1 (or the pseudogene TRBV3-2) and TRBJ2-7; tentatively, D is TRBD2 (6 bases). The CDR3 has 16 amino acids. V lost 0 bases and J 2 bases, leaving 14 bases between the germline ends. Germline loops: CDR1 LGHDT, CDR2 YNNKEL (reference sequence). The DNA for the CDR3 is TGTGCCAGCAGCCAAGATAGCGGAGCCCCCCCCTACGAGCAGTACTTC. Its protein product is CASSQDSGAPPYEQYF.

This chain links TRBV6-5 with TRBJ2-7, with D tentatively TRBD1 (5 bases). The CDR3 totals 14 residues. CDR1 and CDR2 from the germline V gene are MNHEY and SVGAGI. V gave up 5 bases and J gave up 2 bases, with 13 bases separating them. CDR3 protein: CASSHNRSPYEQYF. The CDR3, as DNA: TGTGCCAGCAGTCACAACAGGTCACCCTACGAGCAGTACTTC.

This clone was seen a single time. This chain uses TRBV6-5 with TRBJ2-6; TRBD2 might be the D (6 bases). Per germline, CDR1 MNHEY and CDR2 SVGAGI. With 6 bases removed from V and 2 bases from J, the gap between germline ends came to 11 bases. The CDR3 extends over 15 amino acids. CDR3: CASSGGVTGANVLTF. DNA of the CDR3: TGTGCCAGCAGCGGCGGGGTGACTGGGGCCAACGTCCTGACTTTC.

The J gene is TRBJ2-3, the V gene TRBV11-3, with 9 nucleotides matching TRBD1. Trimming cost V 3 bases and J 10 bases; bases outside gene matches: 2. Germline values: CDR1 SGHNT, CDR2 YENEEA. This CDR3 comprises 12 residues. The CDR3 spells CASSFTGGAQYF. The CDR3 DNA sequence: TGTGCCAGCAGCTTTACAGGGGGCGCGCAGTATTTT.

The rearrangement uses TRBV20-1 and TRBJ2-3; 8 positions match TRBD2. Germline V lookup: CDR1 DFQATT, CDR2 SNEGSKA (reference sequence). This CDR3 spans 16 amino acids. Trimming took 3 bases from V and 2 from J; bases not matched to a gene: 10. In DNA, the CDR3 is TGCAGTGCTAGTCGGACGGGCGGGAGGACCACAGATACGCAGTATTTT. It yields the protein CSASRTGGRTTDTQYF.

This rearrangement joins TRBV2 to TRBJ2-7, with D tentatively TRBD2 (5 bases). The CDR3 covers 16 residues. Germline V gene data show CDR1 as SNHLY and CDR2 as FYNNEI. With 4 bases removed from V and 5 bases from J, the gap between germline ends came to 21 bases. CDR3 DNA sequence: TGTGCCAGCAGTGGGGCTCGGGTCGCCGGGAACGACGAGCAGTACTTC. This encodes CASSGARVAGNDEQYF.

The CDR3 sequence: CASSYSRDRGWGEAFF. As DNA, the CDR3 is TGTGCCAGCAGTTACTCGAGAGACAGGGGATGGGGTGAAGCTTTCTTT. The chain is built from TRBV6-6 and TRBJ1-1; 8 bases are a match to TRBD1. Germline lookup yields CDR1 MNHNY and CDR2 SVGAGI (reference sequence). The CDR3 is 16 amino acids. Trimming took 0 bases from V and 7 from J; bases not matched to a gene: 10.

This clone has a handful of counts. CDR3 coding DNA: TGTGCCAGCAGTGGTAACATCGGGGCTTTCTTT. This sequence encodes CASSGNIGAFF. This chain links TRBV25-1 with TRBJ1-1; D is unresolved. V was clipped by 4 bases and J by 11 bases, with 11 bases between them. Germline V gene sequence: CDR1 MGHDK, CDR2 SYGVNS. This CDR3 comprises 11 residues.

This clone appeared a few times. V gene TRBV7-9 combines with J gene TRBJ2-7, with 7 bases lining up with TRBD2. The CDR3 has 12 residues. Germline loops: CDR1 SEHNR, CDR2 FQNEAQ (reference sequence). Germline trimming cut 6 bases from V and 4 bases from J; bases unmatched to any gene: 3. CDR3 sequence reads: CASSFSGYEQYF. The DNA of the CDR3 is TGTGCCAGCAGTTTTAGCGGGTACGAGCAGTACTTC.

V gene TRBV5-6 combines with J gene TRBJ1-5, with a tentative D call TRBD1 (6 bases). Trimming cost V 8 bases and J 3 bases, with 21 bases left between them. This CDR3 comprises 16 residues. The germline gives CDR1 SGHDT, CDR2 YYEEEE. In DNA form, the CDR3 reads TGTGCCAGTTCCACGTTAACAGGGTATAACAATCAGCCCCAGCATTTT. As protein: CASSTLTGYNNQPQHF.

This chain joins TRBV20-1 and TRBJ2-7, with D uncertain. In germline, CDR1 is DFQATT, CDR2 SNEGSKA (reference sequence). This CDR3 region has 11 residues. CDR3 bases: TGCAGCCTAGGCGACTCCTACGAGCAGTACTTC. Protein sequence: CSLGDSYEQYF.

The V and J genes are TRBV29-1 and TRBJ2-1; tentatively, D is TRBD1 (6 bases). Germline assignment: CDR1 SQVTM and CDR2 ANQGSEA. This CDR3 is 12 amino acids long. V was pared by 3 bases and J by 7 bases, with 10 bases between. CDR3 coding DNA: TGCAGCGTTGACGGACAGTTAAATGAGCAGTTCTTC. Translated, it gives CSVDGQLNEQFF.

The V gene is TRBV18, the J gene TRBJ2-3; D gene uncertain. V shed 4 bases and J shed 0 bases, with 11 bases lying between them. This CDR3 spans 15 amino acids. Germline loops: CDR1 KGHSH, CDR2 LQKENI. The CDR3 here is CASSLFRGSTDTQYF. The CDR3 nucleotides are TGTGCCAGCTCACTATTTCGAGGCAGCACAGATACGCAGTATTTT.

This clone was seen more than once but under ten times. The J gene is TRBJ1-1, the V gene TRBV7-3; a possible D gene is TRBD1 (5 bases). V lost 2 bases, J lost 2 bases, and 9 bases lay in between. The germline CDR1 and CDR2 sequences are SGHTA and FQGTGA. There are 14 residues in the CDR3. CDR3 DNA: TGTGCCAGCAGCTTAGGAGACAGCAACACTGAAGCTTTCTTT. Amino acids: CASSLGDSNTEAFF.

This clone appeared a few times. The chain carries TRBV4-1 and TRBJ2-1; possibly TRBD2 for D (6 bases). V was clipped by 3 bases and J by 2 bases, with 17 bases between them. Germline CDR1 MGHRA, CDR2 YSYEKL. This CDR3 is 17 amino acids long. In DNA, the CDR3 is TGCGCCAGCAGCCAGCCCCGACTAGTAAGGCCCTACAATGAGCAGTTCTTC. Its protein product is CASSQPRLVRPYNEQFF.

The V gene is TRBV5-1, the J gene TRBJ2-1; no reliable D call. From germline, CDR1 is SGHRS and CDR2 YFSETQ. V dropped 0 bases and J dropped 11 bases, with 6 bases sitting between them. The CDR3 contains 11 residues. The DNA of the CDR3 is TGCGCCAGCAGCTTGGAACAAAAGCAGTTCTTC. Translating it yields CASSLEQKQFF. Full variable domain (remainder filled in from reference TRBV5-1 and TRBJ2-1): KAGVTQTPRYLIKTRGQQVTLSCSPISGHRSVSWYQQTPGQGLQFLFEYFSETQRNKGNFPGRFSGRQFSNSRSEMNVSTLELGDSALYLCASSLEQKQFFGPGTRLTVL.

The chain employs TRBV24-1 and TRBJ2-7, with a tentative D call TRBD2 (5 bases). CDR1 is KGHDR and CDR2 is SFDVKD in the germline V gene. The germline V and J ends were trimmed by 1 base and 7 bases, with 10 bases remaining between them. The CDR3 is 13 amino acids. The CDR3 reads CATSDFRGVEQYF. The CDR3 DNA follows: TGTGCCACCAGTGATTTTCGGGGAGTTGAGCAGTACTTC.

V usage is TRBV13 and J usage is TRBJ2-1; D perhaps matches TRBD2 (5 bases). V was trimmed by 5 bases and J by 7 bases, leaving 15 bases between them. Per the germline V gene, CDR1 is PRHDT and CDR2 is FYEKMQ (reference sequence). CDR3 length equals 14 residues. The CDR3 loop is CASSMRAGRNEQFF. CDR3 bases: TGTGCCAGCAGCATGAGGGCCGGGCGGAATGAGCAGTTCTTC. Supplemented by reference TRBV13 and TRBJ2-1, the full variable domain reads AAGVIQSPRHLIKEKRETATLKCYPIPRHDTVYWYQQGPGQDPQFLISFYEKMQSDKGSIPDRFSAQQFSDYHSELNMSSLELGDSALYFCASSMRAGRNEQFFGPGTRLTVL.

A remark on this clone: Other DNA sequences in the same sample also yield this CDR3. This chain connects TRBV5-1 to TRBJ2-1; 9 bases line up with TRBD1. There are 13 residues in the CDR3. V lost 0 bases, J lost 10 bases, and 2 bases stayed unmatched. Germline V CDR1 and CDR2: SGHRS, YFSETQ. The CDR3 spells CASSLGQGGEQFF. The CDR3 coding sequence is TGCGCCAGCAGCTTGGGACAGGGGGGCGAGCAGTTCTTC.

The rearrangement links TRBV30 to TRBJ2-1; TRBD2 agrees at 13 bases. CDR1 is GTSNPN, CDR2 SVGIG, per germline (reference sequence). The CDR3 is 14 amino acids. V trimming: 3 bases; J trimming: 6 bases; junction bases outside the gene matches: 2. DNA for the CDR3: TGTGCCTGGAGGGGACTAGCGGGGACCAATGAGCAGTTCTTC. It codes for CAWRGLAGTNEQFF.

V gene TRBV6-4 combines with J gene TRBJ2-2; 7 bases align to TRBD1. The germline V gene encodes CDR1 MRHNA and CDR2 SNTAGT. The CDR3 is 13 amino acids. J lost 5 bases, V lost 5 bases, and 2 bases had no gene match. CDR3: CASSSTGTGELFF. The CDR3, as DNA: TGTGCCAGCAGTTCGACAGGGACCGGGGAGCTGTTTTTT.

This clone was found a few times. This chain links TRBV13 with TRBJ1-2; 7 bases fit TRBD1. Germline-derived CDR1 and CDR2 are PRHDT and FYEKMQ (reference sequence). Trimming took 1 base from V and 7 from J; bases not matched to a gene: 15. This CDR3 is built from 17 residues. The CDR3 region has the DNA TGTGCCAGCAGCTTAGCCCTTTATCCAGGGGGATCCGTTGGCTACACCTTC. It specifies CASSLALYPGGSVGYTF.

The chain employs TRBV28 and TRBJ2-7, with D unclear. The CDR3 length is 12 residues. Between the trimmed V and J ends, which lost 10 bases and 0 bases, there was a span of 10 bases. Per germline, CDR1 MDHEN and CDR2 SYDVKM. The CDR3 sequence: CATAGSSYEQYF. DNA for the CDR3: TGTGCCACCGCAGGTAGCTCCTACGAGCAGTACTTC.

The chain is built from TRBV28 and TRBJ1-1; 8 nucleotides match TRBD1. After removal of 1 base from V and 4 bases from J, the junction contained 2 bases not matched to a gene. The CDR3 is 14 amino acids. CDR1 is MDHEN and CDR2 is SYDVKM in the germline V gene. The DNA of the CDR3 is TGTGCCAGCAGTTTATTGACAGGGGCCACTGAAGCTTTCTTT. Encoded protein: CASSLLTGATEAFF.